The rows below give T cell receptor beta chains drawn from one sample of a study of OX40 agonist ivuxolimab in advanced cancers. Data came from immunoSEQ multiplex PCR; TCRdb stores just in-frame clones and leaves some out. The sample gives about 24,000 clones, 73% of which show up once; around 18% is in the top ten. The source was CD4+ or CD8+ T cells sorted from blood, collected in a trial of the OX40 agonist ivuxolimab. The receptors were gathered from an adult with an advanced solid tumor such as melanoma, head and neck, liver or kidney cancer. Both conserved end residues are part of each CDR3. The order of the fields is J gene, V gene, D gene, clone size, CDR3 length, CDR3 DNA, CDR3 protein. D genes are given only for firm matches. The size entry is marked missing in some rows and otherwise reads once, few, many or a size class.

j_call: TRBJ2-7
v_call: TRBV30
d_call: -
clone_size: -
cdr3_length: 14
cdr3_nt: TGTGCCTGGACGCCGTTGGGGGACATCAACGAGCAGTACTTC
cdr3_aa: CAWTPLGDINEQYF

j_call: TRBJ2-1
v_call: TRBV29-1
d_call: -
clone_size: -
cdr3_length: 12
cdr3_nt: TGCAGCGTTGATCTAGCATACAATGAGCAGTTCTTC
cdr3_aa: CSVDLAYNEQFF

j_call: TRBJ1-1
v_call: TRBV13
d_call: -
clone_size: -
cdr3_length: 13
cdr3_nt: TGTGCCAGCGGCCAGAAGTATAACACTGAAGCTTTCTTT
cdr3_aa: CASGQKYNTEAFF

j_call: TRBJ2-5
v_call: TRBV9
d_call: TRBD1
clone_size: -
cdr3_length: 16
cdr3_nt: TGTGCCAGCAGCCACAATAGTGACAGGGGGTGGGAGGGGCAGTACTTC
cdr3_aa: CASSHNSDRGWEGQYF

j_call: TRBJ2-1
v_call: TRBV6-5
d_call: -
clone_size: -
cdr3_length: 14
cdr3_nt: TGTGCCAGCAGTTACTTAAACAGGCCAAATGAGCAGTTCTTC
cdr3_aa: CASSYLNRPNEQFF

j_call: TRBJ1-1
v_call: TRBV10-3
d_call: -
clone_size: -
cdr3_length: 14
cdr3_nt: TGTGCCATCAGTGAGCTGGGACCTAAAACAGAAGCTTTCTTT
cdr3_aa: CAISELGPKTEAFF

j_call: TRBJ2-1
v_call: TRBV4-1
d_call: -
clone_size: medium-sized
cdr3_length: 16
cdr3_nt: TGCGCCAGCAGCCAAAAGATAGAGGCCCAGCACAATGAGCAGTTCTTC
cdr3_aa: CASSQKIEAQHNEQFF

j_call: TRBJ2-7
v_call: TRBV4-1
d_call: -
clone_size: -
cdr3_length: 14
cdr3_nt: TGCGCCAGCAGCCAAATCAGAGGGTCAGGCGAGCAGTACTTC
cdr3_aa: CASSQIRGSGEQYF

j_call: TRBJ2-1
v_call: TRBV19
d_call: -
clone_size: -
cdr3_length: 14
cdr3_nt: TGTGCCAGTAGCTTTGGGGGCCCAGCCAATGAGCAGTTCTTC
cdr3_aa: CASSFGGPANEQFF

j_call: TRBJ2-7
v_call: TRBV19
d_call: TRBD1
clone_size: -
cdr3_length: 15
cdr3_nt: TGTGCCAGTAGTGCTGGGACAGGAGGATTTTACGAGCAGTACTTC
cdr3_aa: CASSAGTGGFYEQYF

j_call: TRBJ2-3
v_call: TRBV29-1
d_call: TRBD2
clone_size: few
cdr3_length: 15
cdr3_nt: TGCAGCGTTGAGAAGCGGGGGGACGGCACAGATACGCAGTATTTT
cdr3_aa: CSVEKRGDGTDTQYF

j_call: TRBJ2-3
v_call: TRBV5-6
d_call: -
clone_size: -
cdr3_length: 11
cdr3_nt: TGTGCCAGCAGCCGAAGTTATACGCAGTATTTT
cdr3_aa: CASSRSYTQYF

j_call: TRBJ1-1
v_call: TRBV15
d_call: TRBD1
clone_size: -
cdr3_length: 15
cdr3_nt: TGTGCCACCAGCAGAGTGACAGGGGGCGGCACTGAAGCTTTCTTT
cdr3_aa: CATSRVTGGGTEAFF

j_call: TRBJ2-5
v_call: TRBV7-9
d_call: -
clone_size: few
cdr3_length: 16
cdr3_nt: TGTGCCAGCTTCCTGATGGGGCACCCGGGGCAAGAGACCCAGTACTTC
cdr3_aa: CASFLMGHPGQETQYF

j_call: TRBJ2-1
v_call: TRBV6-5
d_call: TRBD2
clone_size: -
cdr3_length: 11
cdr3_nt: TGTGCCAGCAGTTACCGGGGGGTGCAGTTCTTC
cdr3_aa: CASSYRGVQFF

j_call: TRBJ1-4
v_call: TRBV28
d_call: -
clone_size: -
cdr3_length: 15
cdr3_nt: TGTGCCAGCAGCCGACCGGGACGACCAGATGAAAAACTGTTTTTT
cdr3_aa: CASSRPGRPDEKLFF

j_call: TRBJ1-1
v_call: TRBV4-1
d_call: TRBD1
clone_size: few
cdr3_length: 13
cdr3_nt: TGCGCCAGCAGCCAAGTAGACAGGGCTGAAGCTTTCTTT
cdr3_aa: CASSQVDRAEAFF

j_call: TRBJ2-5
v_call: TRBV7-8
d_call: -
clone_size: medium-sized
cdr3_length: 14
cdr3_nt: TGTGCCAGCAGCTTTACAGGGACTGAAGAGACCCAGTACTTC
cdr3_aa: CASSFTGTEETQYF

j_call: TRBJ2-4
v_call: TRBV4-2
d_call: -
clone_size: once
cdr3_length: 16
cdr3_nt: TGTGCCAGCAGCCAAAACCTCTTCGGGGGTCAAAACATTCAGTACTTC
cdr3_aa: CASSQNLFGGQNIQYF

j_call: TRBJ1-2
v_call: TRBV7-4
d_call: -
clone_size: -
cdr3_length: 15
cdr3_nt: TGTGCCAGCAGCCCCTGGGGGGGGACTAACTATGGCTACACCTTC
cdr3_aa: CASSPWGGTNYGYTF

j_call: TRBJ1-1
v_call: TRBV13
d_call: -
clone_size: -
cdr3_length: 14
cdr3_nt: TGTGCCAGCAGCTTAGTACCGAGTAAGGGGGAAGCTTTCTTT
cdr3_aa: CASSLVPSKGEAFF

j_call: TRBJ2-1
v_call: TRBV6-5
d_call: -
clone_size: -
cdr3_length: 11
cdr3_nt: TGTGCCACCGAGGGGTACAATGAGCAGTTCTTC
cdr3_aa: CATEGYNEQFF

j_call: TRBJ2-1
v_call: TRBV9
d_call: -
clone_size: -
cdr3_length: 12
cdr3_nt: TGTGCCAGCAGCGGCCAGCCGGGTGAGCAGTTCTTC
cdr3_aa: CASSGQPGEQFF